This T cell receptor (beta chain) was identified in a study of T cells in Graves' hyperthyroidism and ophthalmopathy. Amplified TCR beta CDR3 regions derived from RNA transcripts. Carried out on the TCR CDR3, a first-round RT-PCR used the HTBI primer set. TCRdb analysed the multiplex PCR reads with MiXCR anew, one entry per CDR3 protein. The table shows about 300,000 distinct CDR3 sequences, with approximately 15% occurring only once. This clonotype appeared many times. Germline lookup yields CDR1 MDHEN and CDR2 SYDVKM. The CDR3 runs to 13 residues. V lost 7 bases, J lost 5 bases, and 14 bases lay in between.

The TCR sequence derives from a man aged 25-45 years with Graves' hyperthyroidism. Sequencing used blood. V gene TRBV28 combines with J gene TRBJ1-1; D unclear. The CDR3 region is CASMNGVRTEAFF. The DNA of the CDR3 is TGTGCCAGCATGAACGGGGTGAGAACTGAAGCTTTCTTT.